The clone carrying this T cell receptor beta chain showed up just once. The record originates from a study of CD8 T cells in Susac syndrome. J was trimmed by 5 bases and V by 0 bases; bases with no gene match: 3. The germline CDR1 and CDR2 sequences are MNHEY and SMNVEV (reference sequence). This CDR3 is built from 16 residues. Reverse transcription of roughly 0.45 to 1 ug RNA was carried out with random hexamers. Amplification of the TCR beta CDR3 was carried out by immunoSEQ multiplex PCR, which spanned a total of 54 Vbeta and 13 Jbeta segments. TCRdb re-analysed the immunoSEQ multiplex PCR reads in MiXCR, keeping a single row per CDR3 protein. The sample contains under 550,000 distinct CDR3 sequences, 85% of which appear only once.

The chain couples TRBV27 to TRBJ1-5; 11 bases are shared with TRBD1. The sample consisted of CD8+ T cells from PBMCs. The receptor was derived from a human donor with multiple sclerosis. The CDR3 region has the DNA TGTGCCAGCAGTTTATCTGGGACAGGGGGGGATCAGCCCCAGCATTTT. Protein sequence: CASSLSGTGGDQPQHF.